The 4 T cell receptor beta chains in this list originate from one sample, sequenced in a study of vaccination and CD4 T cells after COVID-19. No antigen is known for these receptors. The treatment denotes: approximately 10-day PBMC culture with coronavirus spike peptide pools or control peptides (ViraFEST assay). Sequenced with the Oncomine TCR Beta short-read assay was DNA taken from cultured CD4+ T cells. A single record per CDR3 protein comes from TCRdb applying MiXCR to the PCR reads. The table has about 8,900 distinct CDR3 sequences, roughly 34% seen once; the top ten hold roughly 16%. The sequenced sample was CD4+ T cells from blood, cultured in vitro. These receptors were obtained from a human donor who had recovered from COVID-19.

The J gene is TRBJ2-7, the V gene TRBV6-1; tentatively, D is TRBD1 or TRBD2 (5 bases each). The CDR3 contains 13 residues. Germline V gives CDR1 MNHNS, CDR2 SASEGT. V was shortened by 4 bases and J by 2 bases, with 9 bases between the two germline ends. The CDR3 nucleotides are TGTGCCAGCAGTGTGGGACCAACCTACGAGCAGTACTTC. Its translation is CASSVGPTYEQYF.

This clonotype was seen only a few times. J is TRBJ1-5 and V is TRBV12-3 or TRBV12-4, with D possibly being TRBD1 (5 bases). This CDR3 contains 14 residues. V gave up 8 bases and J gave up 6 bases, with 17 bases separating them. CDR3 amino acids: CASRSHGDGQPQHF. CDR3 sequence (DNA): TGTGCCAGCCGTTCCCACGGGGACGGTCAGCCCCAGCATTTT.

The chain employs TRBV11-3 and TRBJ2-7, with 7 bases identical to TRBD1. Germline loops: CDR1 SGHNT, CDR2 YENEEA. The length of the CDR3 is 12 residues. J was trimmed by 6 bases and V by 5 bases; bases with no gene match: 4. Written as DNA, the CDR3 is TGTGCCAGCAGCCTTAACAGGGGCGAGCAGTACTTC. Translating it yields CASSLNRGEQYF.

This clonotype was detected only a few times. The V call is TRBV5-4, the J call TRBJ2-2, with a tentative D call TRBD2 (5 bases). Trimming removed 7 bases at V and 3 bases at J, with 13 bases between. The CDR3 length is 14 residues. In germline, CDR1 is SGHNT, CDR2 YYREEE (reference sequence). CDR3 coding DNA: TGTGCCAGCCGCCCCGGCGGGTACACCGGGGAGCTGTTTTTT. It specifies CASRPGGYTGELFF.